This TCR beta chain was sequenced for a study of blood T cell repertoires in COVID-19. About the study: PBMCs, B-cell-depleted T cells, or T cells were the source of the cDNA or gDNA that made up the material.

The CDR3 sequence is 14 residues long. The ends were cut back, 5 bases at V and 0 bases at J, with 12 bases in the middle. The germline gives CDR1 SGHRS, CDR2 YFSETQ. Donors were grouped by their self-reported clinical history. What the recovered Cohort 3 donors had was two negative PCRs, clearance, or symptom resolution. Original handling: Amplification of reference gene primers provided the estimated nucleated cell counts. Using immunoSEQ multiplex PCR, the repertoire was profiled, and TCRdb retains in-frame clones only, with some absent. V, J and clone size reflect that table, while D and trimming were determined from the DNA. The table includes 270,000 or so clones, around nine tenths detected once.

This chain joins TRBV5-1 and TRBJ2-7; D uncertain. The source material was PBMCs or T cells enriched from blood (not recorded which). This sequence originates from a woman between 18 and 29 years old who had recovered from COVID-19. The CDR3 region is CASSSAASSYEQYF. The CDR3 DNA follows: TGCGCCAGCAGTTCGGCAGCTAGCTCCTACGAGCAGTACTTC.